In its sample, the clone carrying this T cell receptor (beta chain) was seen once. Measured with immunoSEQ multiplex PCR; TCRdb has only the in-frame clones, and not every one. The sample lists some 2,500,000 clones, roughly 90% occurring once. The CDR3 length is 14 residues. Germline values: CDR1 SGHTA, CDR2 FQGTGA. The V end was cut by 2 bases, the J end by 4 bases, with 9 bases between. This sample was taken from a study of shared clonotypes between healthy human individuals. The rearrangement links TRBV7-3 to TRBJ2-1, with TRBD1 as a possible D gene (6 bases). The source is a man between 18 and 35 years old in good health. Some clones in this sample may be carry-over from other donors' samples. The material sequenced was naive CD4+ T cells from PBMCs. The subset is: CD45RA+ positively selected. For the CDR3, the DNA is TGTGCCAGCAGCTTAGACGGACAGTACAATGAGCAGTTCTTC. This sequence encodes CASSLDGQYNEQFF.